This T cell receptor (beta chain) originates from a study of T cell repertoires in cytomegalovirus infection. Study-wide findings and caveats: Cumulative public TCR beta family frequency identified CMV carriers with the relevant HLA. The ex vivo response showed dominance by HLA-C-restricted CMV-specific TCR beta clonotypes.

TCRdb recomputed calls from the reads with MiXCR, one row per CDR3 protein. Here the sample spans hundreds of thousands of distinct CDR3 sequences, roughly 46% being singletons. As for this clonotype: Its specificity is unknown.

This CDR3 spans 17 amino acids. CDR1 MGHRA and CDR2 YSYEKL come from the germline V gene. With 1 base clipped from V and 6 bases from J, the junction kept 13 bases outside the gene matches. This sequence was found in a human donor in good health (CMV status not recorded). Some clones in this sample may be carry-over from other donors' samples. The chain uses TRBV4-1 and TRBJ2-7; TRBD2 aligns across 9 bases. Source: cultured PBMCs, taken from culture after CMV antigen stimulation. The DNA of the CDR3 is TGCGCCAGCAGCCAAGTCCTCGGGGGACTAGCTAGGGGCGAGCAGTACTTC. This codes for CASSQVLGGLARGEQYF.